This TCR beta chain was retrieved from a study of human T cells and chemical hapten exposure. Study in general: Patch tests put 0.01% DPC on the upper back, and the results were checked at 6 days.

Of note for this clonotype: What it binds is unknown.

Using its own MiXCR run on the RACE reads, TCRdb lists one record per CDR3 protein. The sample shows about 110,000 distinct CDR3 sequences, roughly a tenth of them seen only once. Indicated time point: patch test 2, 6 weeks after DPC sensitization. Treatment of the sample: therapeutic diphenylcyclopropenone sensitization with weekly scalp DPC. Deletions cut 2 bases from V and 2 bases from J, with 10 bases between. This CDR3 is 14 amino acids long. The study's findings and limits: DPC sensitization produced no change in TCRs with frequency above 1 in 1000. Versus controls, expanded TCRs had significantly more large CDR3 similarity clusters. A positive correlation with patch test score was shown by PT1 expanded TCR counts.

The source material was whole blood, sampled in connection with sensitization to the hapten diphenylcyclopropenone (DPC). This chain connects TRBV12-3 or TRBV12-4 to TRBJ2-7; perhaps TRBD2 as D (5 bases). This TCR came from a woman in her forties with alopecia areata. Some clones in this sample may be carry-over from other donors' samples. CDR3 sequence (DNA): TGTGCCAGCAGTTTAAGCGAGGGCCCCTACGAGCAGTACTTC. Translated: CASSLSEGPYEQYF.